Shown below are 21 T cell receptor beta chains from a single sample sequenced in a study of spatial heterogeneity in lung cancer. Time point in this sample: sample taken at primary tumor resection. Each CDR3 protein is one row after TCRdb ran MiXCR on the 5' RACE reads. The data contain roughly 80,000 distinct CDR3 sequences, roughly 8% of them singletons. Sequencing used PBMCs, obtained at surgery. These TCRs come from a male donor with early-stage non-small cell lung cancer.

CDR3 loop: CASSQDIPSEQYF. As DNA, the CDR3 is TGTGCCAGCAGCCAAGATATCCCATCCGAGCAGTACTTC. The rearrangement links TRBV3-1 to TRBJ2-7, with D unclear. The CDR3 totals 13 residues. The V end lost 0 bases, the J end lost 6 bases, and 9 bases lay between the germline ends. Germline assignment: CDR1 LGHDT and CDR2 YNNKEL (reference sequence).

This clonotype has a count of ten or more. The chain joins TRBV29-1 to TRBJ2-7; no firm D call. In germline, CDR1 is SQVTM, CDR2 ANQGSEA. The length of the CDR3 is 12 residues. Trimming removed 4 bases from V and 6 bases from J, with 13 bases in between. The CDR3 sequence: CSVGPRTGEQYF. The CDR3 DNA sequence: TGCAGCGTTGGGCCTAGGACGGGCGAGCAGTACTTC.

This clonotype was seen a handful of times. This chain connects TRBV5-6 to TRBJ2-3; 8 bases are a match to TRBD1. The CDR3 has 15 residues. Unmatched junction bases numbered 4, after V lost 2 bases and J lost 2 bases. CDR1 and CDR2 from the germline V gene are SGHDT and YYEEEE. The CDR3 region has the DNA TGTGCCAGCAGCTTACCCAGGGGGCCCACAGATACGCAGTATTTT. This encodes CASSLPRGPTDTQYF.

Worth noting for this clonotype: A read error is possible here, since a much larger clone lies one base away. The genes are TRBV5-1 and TRBJ2-7; tentatively, D is TRBD1 (5 bases). Germline V gene lookup returns CDR1 SGHRS and CDR2 YFSETQ. Trimming cost V 0 bases and J 9 bases, with 10 bases left between them. The CDR3 runs to 12 residues. The CDR3 bases are TGCGCCAGCAGCTTGGGCGAAGGGGTGCAGTACTTC. Encoded protein: CASSLGEGVQYF.

The table lists this clonotype with many counts. The chain uses TRBV7-2 and TRBJ2-3; 8 bases match TRBD2. The CDR3 extends over 15 amino acids. The trim removed 5 bases at V and 5 bases at J, leaving 9 bases unmatched. Germline CDR1 SGHTA, CDR2 FQGNSA. In nucleotides, the CDR3 is TGTGCCAGCAGCACTGGACTAGCTAAGCAAGATACGCAGTATTTT. Protein sequence: CASSTGLAKQDTQYF.

This clonotype was counted at least ten times. This sequence joins TRBV4-1 and TRBJ2-7, with D possibly matching TRBD2 (6 bases). CDR1 and CDR2 from the germline V gene are MGHRA and YSYEKL. The V gene lost 4 bases and the J gene lost 5 bases, with 18 bases spanning the gap. CDR3 length equals 15 residues. The CDR3 is CASSPGTFGVHEQYF. The CDR3 nucleotides read TGCGCCAGCAGCCCAGGGACTTTTGGGGTTCACGAGCAGTACTTC.

This clonotype was observed a handful of times. The chain joins TRBV29-1 to TRBJ1-5; D possibly corresponds to TRBD1 (6 bases). V shed 7 bases and J shed 3 bases, with 13 bases lying between them. The CDR3 is 13 residues long. Germline values: CDR1 SQVTM, CDR2 ANQGSEA. The CDR3 nucleotides are TGCAGCGCGACGGACAGAGACAATCAGCCCCAGCATTTT. Translating it yields CSATDRDNQPQHF.

This clonotype was seen many times. The rearrangement uses TRBV7-2 and TRBJ2-3, with unresolved D. In germline, CDR1 is SGHTA, CDR2 FQGNSA. This CDR3 is 13 amino acids long. The V end lost 4 bases, the J end lost 0 bases, and 5 bases lay between the germline ends. The CDR3 nucleotides are TGTGCCAGCAGCTCGTCTAGCACAGATACGCAGTATTTT. Translating it yields CASSSSSTDTQYF.

This clonotype has ten or more counts. The V call is TRBV28, the J call TRBJ1-5; D is perhaps TRBD1 (6 bases). The CDR3 consists of 14 residues. Trimming shortened V by 6 bases and J by 6 bases, and 15 bases separated the two germline ends. Per the germline V gene, CDR1 is MDHEN and CDR2 is SYDVKM. CDR3 region: CASSKQGGAQPQHF. CDR3 bases: TGTGCCAGCAGCAAACAGGGTGGGGCTCAGCCCCAGCATTTT.

This clonotype came up many times. The J gene is TRBJ2-5, the V gene TRBV7-9; a possible D gene is TRBD1 (6 bases). The germline V and J ends were trimmed by 3 bases and 2 bases, with 10 bases remaining between them. This CDR3 is built from 14 residues. CDR1 is SEHNR and CDR2 is FQNEAQ in the germline V gene (reference sequence). In nucleotides, the CDR3 is TGTGCCAGCAGCTTCCTGGGGGCGCAAGAGACCCAGTACTTC. This encodes CASSFLGAQETQYF.

CDR3 nucleotides: TGTGCCAGCAGCCCCAGACTAGCGGGAAACTACGAGCAGTACTTC. This codes for CASSPRLAGNYEQYF. This rearrangement joins TRBV7-2 to TRBJ2-7, with TRBD2 matching over 11 bases. CDR1 and CDR2 from the germline V gene are SGHTA and FQGNSA. This CDR3 comprises 15 residues. V lost 5 bases to trimming and J lost 3 bases; unmatched junction nucleotides: 6.

This clonotype has a count of ten or more. One junction end does not reproduce the germline sequence, and a read error may be involved. The chain joins TRBV7-7 to TRBJ2-1, with D possibly matching TRBD1 (6 bases). The CDR3 has 13 amino acids. CDR1 is SSHAT, CDR2 FNYEAQ, per germline (reference sequence). The CDR3 bases are TGTGCTAGCAGCTTAGCGCTAGGGGGTGAGCAGTTCTTC. As protein: CASSLALGGEQFF.

This clonotype has a count of ten or more. V is TRBV18 and J is TRBJ1-4; D is unclear. Per germline, CDR1 KGHSH and CDR2 LQKENI. The CDR3 has 16 amino acids. V was shortened by 0 bases and J by 7 bases, with 15 bases between the two germline ends. The CDR3 coding sequence is TGTGCCAGCTCACCACCTGGAGAAGTGGTCGGTGAAAAACTGTTTTTT. Translation: CASSPPGEVVGEKLFF.

The sample holds many counts of this clonotype. This chain connects TRBV29-1 to TRBJ2-2, with TRBD1 matching over 7 bases. The germline V gene has CDR1 SQVTM and CDR2 ANQGSEA. The V and J ends lost 6 bases and 0 bases, in that order; junction bases with no gene match: 4. This CDR3 contains 14 residues. The CDR3 sequence: CSVLGTANTGELFF. Here the CDR3 DNA reads TGCAGCGTCCTCGGGACAGCGAACACCGGGGAGCTGTTTTTT.

The V call is TRBV5-1, the J call TRBJ2-3, with 11 bases that match TRBD2. The J segment lost 4 bases and the V segment lost 3 bases, leaving 4 bases of the junction unmatched. Germline CDR1 SGHRS, CDR2 YFSETQ. CDR3 size: 15 residues. The CDR3 DNA is TGCGCCAGCAGCTCGCGACTAGCGGGGCCAGATACGCAGTATTTT. Residues: CASSSRLAGPDTQYF.

This clonotype occurred many times. Written as DNA, the CDR3 is TGTGCCAGCAGCGTAGCTACCGGGGGGACAGGACGGTCCTACGAGCAGTACTTC. Encoded protein: CASSVATGGTGRSYEQYF. The chain links TRBV9 to TRBJ2-7; D perhaps matches TRBD1 (8 bases). Per the germline V gene, CDR1 is SGDLS and CDR2 is YYNGEE. This CDR3 is 18 amino acids long. The V end was cut by 0 bases, the J end by 1 base, with 20 bases between.

This clonotype was observed at least ten times. The chain joins TRBV6-5 to TRBJ2-2; 7 bases are shared with TRBD2. Germline values: CDR1 MNHEY, CDR2 SVGAGI. The CDR3 consists of 14 residues. Losses at the gene ends were 7 bases for V and 7 bases for J; bases not matched to a gene: 9. In nucleotides, the CDR3 is TGTGCCAGCAATGGACTAGGGGCCGGCGGGGAGCTGTTTTTT. Protein sequence: CASNGLGAGGELFF.

The rearrangement links TRBV4-1 to TRBJ2-7; no reliable D call. The germline CDR1 and CDR2 sequences are MGHRA and YSYEKL. Trimming cost V 4 bases and J 7 bases, with 17 bases left between them. The CDR3 consists of 14 residues. CDR3 nucleotides: TGCGCCAGCAGCCGGGCCCTCGCTTCGGAGGAGCAGTACTTC. Translated: CASSRALASEEQYF.

This clonotype came up a few times. The chain combines TRBV10-3 with TRBJ2-1; no clear D gene. Per the germline V gene, CDR1 is ENHRY and CDR2 is SYGVKD. Trimming removed 5 bases from V and 8 bases from J, with 10 bases in between. The CDR3 consists of 12 residues. CDR3 sequence (DNA): TGTGCCATCAGTTCCCGTCGGGATGAGCAGTTCTTC. It encodes CAISSRRDEQFF.

In its sample, this clonotype was seen many times. This chain connects TRBV20-1 to TRBJ1-5; possibly TRBD1 for D (5 bases). CDR1 is DFQATT, CDR2 SNEGSKA, per germline (reference sequence). Between the trimmed V and J ends, which lost 5 bases and 6 bases, there was a span of 14 bases. This CDR3 has 13 amino acids. DNA of the CDR3: TGCAGTGCTCGCTCCAGGGAGAGTCAGCCCCAGCATTTT. Translated, it gives CSARSRESQPQHF.

This clonotype came up once. This sequence may be a read error, since a much larger clone differs from it by one base. This likely comes from a read error, as the CDR3 has no conserved phenylalanine or tryptophan at its end. The chain couples TRBV4-3 to TRBJ2-7; weak D call: TRBD1 (6 bases). In germline, CDR1 is LGHNA, CDR2 YSLEER. This CDR3 comprises 16 residues. Trimming removed 0 bases at V and 3 bases at J, with 15 bases between. The chain's CDR3 is CASSQELQGPHYEQYS. CDR3 DNA sequence: TGCGCCAGCAGCCAAGAGCTACAGGGCCCTCACTACGAGCAGTACTCC.